Here is one TCR beta chain with its context. With a much larger clone just one base away, this may be a read error. These data originate in a study of human T cells and chemical hapten exposure. Germline lookup yields CDR1 SGHRS and CDR2 YFSETQ. The CDR3 has 15 amino acids. V was clipped by 0 bases and J by 11 bases, with 17 bases between them. The library tagged each cDNA molecule with unique molecular identifiers. TCRdb itself ran the RACE reads through MiXCR, one entry per CDR3 protein. The sample records some 360,000 distinct CDR3 sequences, 4% to 6% being singletons. Regarding time point: pre-sensitization, week 0. Treatment defined: therapeutic diphenylcyclopropenone sensitization with weekly scalp DPC. Suited to DPC and affected by alopecia, the donors ranged from 18 to 70 years old.

The sample in question was whole blood, obtained in connection with sensitization to the hapten diphenylcyclopropenone (DPC). V and J are TRBV5-1 and TRBJ1-4; D unresolved. This TCR was sampled from a woman between 50 and 59 years old with alopecia areata. Some clones in this sample may be carry-over from other donors' samples. CDR3 protein: CASSLDRVFSDKLFF. In DNA form, the CDR3 reads TGCGCCAGCAGCTTGGATCGGGTCTTTAGTGATAAACTGTTTTTT. Filled out from reference TRBV5-1 and TRBJ1-4, the complete variable domain reads KAGVTQTPRYLIKTRGQQVTLSCSPISGHRSVSWYQQTPGQGLQFLFEYFSETQRNKGNFPGRFSGRQFSNSRSEMNVSTLELGDSALYLCASSLDRVFSDKLFFGSGTQLSVL.